Listed here is a single T cell receptor (beta chain). Its target is not known. Read coverage stops 3 residues before the CDR3 terminus; the germline J gene supplies the remainder. V lost 1 base, J lost 4 bases, and 13 bases lay in between. The CDR3 runs to 15 residues. Germline CDR1 KGHSH, CDR2 LQKENI. The data were taken from a study of T cells in women clearing cervical HPV infection. In the study overall: Cases were women with histologically confirmed HPV16-related CIN3 or worse, including a couple of invasive cancers. Case blood was drawn when the lesion was first found; control blood after infection became undetectable.

Measured with immunoSEQ multiplex PCR; TCRdb has only the in-frame clones, and not every one. Its clone listing holds 15,000 to 20,000 clones. Findings of the study overall: T-cell numbers per sample were unknown and may explain richness differences. Controls had more TRBV6-7 (0.16%) than cases (about 0.11%).

This chain joins TRBV18 and TRBJ1-1; tentative D call: TRBD1 (5 bases). This receptor was obtained from a woman between 18 and 70 years old with a cervical HPV16 infection that either progressed to CIN3+ or cleared (not recorded which). Material: blood buffy coat. This CDR3 reads CASSPRERGGTEAFF. CDR3 bases read: TGTGCCAGCTCACCACGGGAGAGGGGAGGCACTGAA.